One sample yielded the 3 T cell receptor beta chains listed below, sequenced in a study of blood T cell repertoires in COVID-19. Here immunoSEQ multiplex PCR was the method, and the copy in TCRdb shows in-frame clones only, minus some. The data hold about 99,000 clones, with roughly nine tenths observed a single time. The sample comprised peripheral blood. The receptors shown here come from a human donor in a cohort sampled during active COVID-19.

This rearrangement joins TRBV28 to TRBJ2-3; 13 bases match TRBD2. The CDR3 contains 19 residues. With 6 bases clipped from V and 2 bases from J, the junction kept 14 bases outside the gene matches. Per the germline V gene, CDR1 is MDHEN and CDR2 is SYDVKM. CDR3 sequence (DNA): TGTGCCAGCAGCCGGACTAGCGGGAGATCAGGGAGAGTCACAGATACGCAGTATTTT. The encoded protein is CASSRTSGRSGRVTDTQYF.

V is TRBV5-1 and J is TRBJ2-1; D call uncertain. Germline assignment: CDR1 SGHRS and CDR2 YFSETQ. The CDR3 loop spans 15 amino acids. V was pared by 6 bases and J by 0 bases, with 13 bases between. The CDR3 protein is CASTLTVSSYNEQFF. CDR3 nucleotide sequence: TGCGCCAGCACCCTAACAGTGAGCTCCTACAATGAGCAGTTCTTC.

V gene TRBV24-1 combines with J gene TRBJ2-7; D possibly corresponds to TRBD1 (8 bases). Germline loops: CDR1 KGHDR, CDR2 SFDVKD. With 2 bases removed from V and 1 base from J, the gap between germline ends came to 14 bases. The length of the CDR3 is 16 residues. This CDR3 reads CATSDWGGQVSYEQYF. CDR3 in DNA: TGTGCCACCAGTGATTGGGGGGGACAGGTATCCTACGAGCAGTACTTC.